This TCR beta chain was sequenced during a study of T cell responses to AZD1222 COVID-19 vaccine. At the level of the study: Second-dose intervals of approximately 4 or approximately 12 weeks were pooled.

Libraries were prepared by immunoSEQ multiplex PCR; TCRdb keeps only in-frame clonotypes and omits some of them. Here the sample spans about 130,000 clones, more than 85% being singletons. A note on this clone: The target antigen is unknown.

Study results and limitations: The study found Spike-specific TCR breadth and depth rose after two AZD1222 doses. Donors were largely white British and mainly female; clonal diversity was possibly underestimated. Epitopes outside B.1.351 and B.1.1.7 mutated regions reportedly drew nearly half of spike TCRs.

The CDR3 runs 14 residues. From germline, CDR1 is LNHDA and CDR2 SQIVND (reference sequence). Trimming took off 6 bases at V and 4 bases at J, with 13 bases between the two ends. This chain uses TRBV19 with TRBJ2-1, with D tentatively TRBD1 (7 bases). Sequenced here: peripheral blood, sampled on day 0 of AZD1222 vaccination. The TCR was taken from an adult in good health. The DNA for the CDR3 is TGTGCCAGTAGCCACAGGGGAGGATACAATGAGCAGTTCTTC. It yields the protein CASSHRGGYNEQFF.